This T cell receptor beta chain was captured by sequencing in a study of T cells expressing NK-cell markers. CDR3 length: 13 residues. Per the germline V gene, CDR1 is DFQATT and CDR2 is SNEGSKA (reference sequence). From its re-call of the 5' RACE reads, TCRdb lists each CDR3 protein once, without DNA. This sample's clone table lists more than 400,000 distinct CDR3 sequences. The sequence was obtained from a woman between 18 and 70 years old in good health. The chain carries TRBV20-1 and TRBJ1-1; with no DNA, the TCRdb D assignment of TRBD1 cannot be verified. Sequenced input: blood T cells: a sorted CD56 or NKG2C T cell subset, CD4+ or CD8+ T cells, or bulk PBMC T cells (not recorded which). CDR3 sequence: CSAAKDRGAEAFF.